A single sample is the source of the 5 T cell receptor beta chains below, sequenced in a study of blood T cell repertoires in COVID-19. TCRdb keeps only in-frame clones here, not all; method: immunoSEQ multiplex PCR. The repertoire holds 100,000 or so clones, with 81% as singletons. Material: peripheral blood. These receptors were taken from an elderly man with acute or convalescent COVID-19.

V is TRBV28 and J is TRBJ1-5; possibly TRBD1 for D (5 bases). The V gene's germline CDR1 is MDHEN and CDR2 SYDVKM. V was clipped by 3 bases and J by 5 bases, with 14 bases between them. The CDR3 extends over 15 amino acids. This CDR3 is CASSFSGTVDQPQHF. The CDR3 DNA is TGTGCCAGCAGTTTCTCCGGGACTGTAGATCAGCCCCAGCATTTT.

V is TRBV27 and J is TRBJ2-7, with 7 nucleotides matching TRBD1. This CDR3 comprises 13 residues. The junction had 2 bases not matched to a gene; V was cut back by 6 bases and J by 0 bases. Germline V gene sequence: CDR1 MNHEY, CDR2 SMNVEV (reference sequence). The CDR3 DNA sequence: TGTGCCAGCAGAGGGGGCAGCTCCTACGAGCAGTACTTC. Amino acids: CASRGGSSYEQYF.

The chain uses TRBV18 and TRBJ1-6; D gene unclear. From germline, CDR1 is KGHSH and CDR2 LQKENI. Trimming removed 4 bases at V and 0 bases at J, with 4 bases between. The CDR3 covers 14 residues. CDR3: CASSQSSYNSPLHF. The CDR3 DNA sequence: TGTGCCAGCTCACAGAGCTCCTATAATTCACCCCTCCACTTT.

The chain links TRBV5-4 to TRBJ1-2; perhaps TRBD1 as D (5 bases). The CDR3 sequence is 15 residues long. Per germline, CDR1 SGHNT and CDR2 YYREEE (reference sequence). The ends were cut back, 3 bases at V and 6 bases at J, with 18 bases in the middle. The CDR3 coding sequence is TGTGCCAGCAGCTCCCGTCACAGGCTCCTCGATGGCTACACCTTC. This encodes CASSSRHRLLDGYTF.

The chain recombines TRBV2 with TRBJ2-7; TRBD1 matches 9 bases. CDR1 and CDR2 from the germline V gene are SNHLY and FYNNEI. This CDR3 contains 14 residues. The J segment lost 4 bases and the V segment lost 1 base, leaving 2 bases of the junction unmatched. The CDR3 DNA reads TGTGCCAGCAGTGAAGAGACAGGGGGATACGAGCAGTACTTC. Amino acids: CASSEETGGYEQYF.